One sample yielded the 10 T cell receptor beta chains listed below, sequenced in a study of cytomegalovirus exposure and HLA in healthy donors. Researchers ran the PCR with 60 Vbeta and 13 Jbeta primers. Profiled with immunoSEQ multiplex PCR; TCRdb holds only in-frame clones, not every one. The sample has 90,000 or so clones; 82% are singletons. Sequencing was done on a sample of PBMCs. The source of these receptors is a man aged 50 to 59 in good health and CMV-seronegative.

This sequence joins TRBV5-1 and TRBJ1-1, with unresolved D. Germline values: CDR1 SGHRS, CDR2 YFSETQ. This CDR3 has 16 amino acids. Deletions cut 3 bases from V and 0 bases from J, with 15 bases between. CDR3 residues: CASSSSTYRMNTEAFF. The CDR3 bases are TGCGCCAGCAGCTCAAGTACATATCGTATGAACACTGAAGCTTTCTTT. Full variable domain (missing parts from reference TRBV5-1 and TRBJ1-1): KAGVTQTPRYLIKTRGQQVTLSCSPISGHRSVSWYQQTPGQGLQFLFEYFSETQRNKGNFPGRFSGRQFSNSRSEMNVSTLELGDSALYLCASSSSTYRMNTEAFFGQGTRLTVV.

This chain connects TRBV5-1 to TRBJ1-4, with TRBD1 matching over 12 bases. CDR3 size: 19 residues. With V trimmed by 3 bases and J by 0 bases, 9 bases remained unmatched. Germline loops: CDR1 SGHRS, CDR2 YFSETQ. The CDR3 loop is CASSYPGQGANTTNEKLFF. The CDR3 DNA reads TGCGCCAGCAGCTACCCGGGACAGGGGGCTAATACAACTAATGAAAAACTGTTTTTT.

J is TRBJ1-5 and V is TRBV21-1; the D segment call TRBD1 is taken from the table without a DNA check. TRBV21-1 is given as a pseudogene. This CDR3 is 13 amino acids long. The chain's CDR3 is CAAGTGRNQPQHF. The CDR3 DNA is TGTGCCGCAGGGACAGGGCGCAATCAGCCCCAGCATTTT.

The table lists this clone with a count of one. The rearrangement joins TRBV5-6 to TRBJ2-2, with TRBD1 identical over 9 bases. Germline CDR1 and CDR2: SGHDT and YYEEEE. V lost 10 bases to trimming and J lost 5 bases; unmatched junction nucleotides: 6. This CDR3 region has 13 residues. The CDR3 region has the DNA TGTGCCGGCTCACAGGGGGCGACCGGGGAGCTGTTTTTT. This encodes CAGSQGATGELFF. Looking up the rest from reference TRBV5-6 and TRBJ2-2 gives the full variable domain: DAGVTQSPTHLIKTRGQQVTLRCSPKSGHDTVSWYQQALGQGPQFIFQYYEEEERQRGNFPDRFSGHQFPNYSSELNVNALLLGDSALYLCAGSQGATGELFFGEGSRLTVL.

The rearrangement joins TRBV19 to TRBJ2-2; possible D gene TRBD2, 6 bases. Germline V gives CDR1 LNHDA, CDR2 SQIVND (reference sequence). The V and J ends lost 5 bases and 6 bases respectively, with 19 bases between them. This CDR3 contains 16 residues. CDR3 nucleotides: TGTGCCAGTAGTCCCGCCTCGGCTCGCGGGGCCGGGGAGCTGTTTTTT. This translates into CASSPASARGAGELFF.

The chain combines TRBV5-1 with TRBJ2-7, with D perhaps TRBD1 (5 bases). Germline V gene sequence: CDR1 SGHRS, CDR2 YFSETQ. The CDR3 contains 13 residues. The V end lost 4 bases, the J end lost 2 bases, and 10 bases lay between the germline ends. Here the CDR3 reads CASSERQPYEQYF. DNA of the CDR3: TGCGCCAGCAGCGAGAGACAGCCCTACGAGCAGTACTTC.

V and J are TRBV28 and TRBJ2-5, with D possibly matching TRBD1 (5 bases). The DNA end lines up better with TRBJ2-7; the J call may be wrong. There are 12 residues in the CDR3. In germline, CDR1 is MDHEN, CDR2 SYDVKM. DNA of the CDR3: TGTGCCAGCAGTAAGGACACCTACGAGCAGTACTTC. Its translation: CASSKDTYEQYF.

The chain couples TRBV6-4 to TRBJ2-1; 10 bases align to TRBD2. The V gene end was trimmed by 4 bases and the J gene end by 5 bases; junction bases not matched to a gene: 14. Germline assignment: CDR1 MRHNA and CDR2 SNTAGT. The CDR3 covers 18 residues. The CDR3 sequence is CASSGGDLAGVYHNEQFF. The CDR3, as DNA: TGTGCCAGCAGTGGAGGGGACCTAGCGGGAGTCTACCACAATGAGCAGTTCTTC.

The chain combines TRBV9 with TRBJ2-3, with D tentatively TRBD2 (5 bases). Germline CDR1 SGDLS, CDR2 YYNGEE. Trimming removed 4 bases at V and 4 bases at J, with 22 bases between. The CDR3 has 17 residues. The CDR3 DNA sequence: TGTGCCAGCAGCTCTTTCCCAAGGCCGGGAAGAGCAGATACGCAGTATTTT. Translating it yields CASSSFPRPGRADTQYF.

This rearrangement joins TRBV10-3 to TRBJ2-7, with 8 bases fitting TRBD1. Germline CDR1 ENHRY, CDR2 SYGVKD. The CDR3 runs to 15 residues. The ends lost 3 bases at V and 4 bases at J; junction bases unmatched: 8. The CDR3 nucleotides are TGTGCCATCAGTGACCCTGGACAGGGAGGTTACGAGCAGTACTTC. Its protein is CAISDPGQGGYEQYF.